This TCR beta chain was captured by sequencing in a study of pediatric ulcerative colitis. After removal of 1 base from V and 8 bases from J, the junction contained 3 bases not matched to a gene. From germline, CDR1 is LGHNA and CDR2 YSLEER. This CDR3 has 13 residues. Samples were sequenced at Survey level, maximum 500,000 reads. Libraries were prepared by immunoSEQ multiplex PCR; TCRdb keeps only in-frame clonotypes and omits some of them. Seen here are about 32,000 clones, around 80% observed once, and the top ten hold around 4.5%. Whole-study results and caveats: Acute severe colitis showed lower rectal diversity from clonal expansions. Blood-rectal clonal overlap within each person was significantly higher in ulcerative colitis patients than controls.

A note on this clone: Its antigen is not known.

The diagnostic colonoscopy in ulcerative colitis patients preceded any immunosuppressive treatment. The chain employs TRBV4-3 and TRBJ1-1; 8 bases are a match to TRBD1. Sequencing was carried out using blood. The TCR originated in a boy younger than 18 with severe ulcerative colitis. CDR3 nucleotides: TGCGCCAGCAGCCAAGTCGGGGACAGGGAAGCTTTCTTT. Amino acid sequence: CASSQVGDREAFF.